This TCR beta chain was documented in a study of human T cells and chemical hapten exposure. Across the study: Slight volume differences across pooled libraries mainly accounted for varying per-sample TCR yields. The study, taken as a whole, reports: DPC sensitization produced no change in TCRs with frequency above 1 in 1000. Expanded TCRs formed significantly more large CDR3 similarity clusters than controls.

CDR1 is DFQATT and CDR2 is SNEGSKA in the germline V gene (reference sequence). J gave up 0 bases and V 6 bases, and 8 bases lay outside the gene matches. The CDR3 is 15 residues long. Time point indicated: pre-sensitization, week 0. The treatment here: therapeutic diphenylcyclopropenone sensitization with weekly scalp DPC. In TCRdb, the RACE reads were re-called with MiXCR into one record per CDR3 protein. The table has tens of thousands of distinct CDR3 sequences, about 6.7% seen once. This clonotype has just a few counts. Its specificity is unknown. The specimen was whole blood, collected in connection with sensitization to the hapten diphenylcyclopropenone (DPC). J is TRBJ2-7 and V is TRBV20-1, with 10 bases fitting TRBD2. The clonotype originates from a woman younger than 45 with alopecia areata. Some clones in this sample may be carry-over from other donors' samples. The DNA of the CDR3 is TGCAGTGCCCCGGGGCTAGCGGGGGACTCCTACGAGCAGTACTTC. This translates into CSAPGLAGDSYEQYF.